These T cell receptor beta chains were read from a single sample in a study of OX40 agonist ivuxolimab in advanced cancers. Only in-frame clones appear in the TCRdb table, and some are missing; sequencing was by immunoSEQ multiplex PCR. The table shows 7,500 to 10,000 clones, with roughly 90% occurring only once. This sample comprised CD4+ or CD8+ T cells sorted from blood, obtained in a trial of the OX40 agonist ivuxolimab. The receptors were sampled from an adult with an advanced solid tumor such as melanoma, head and neck, liver or kidney cancer. Each CDR3 is given with its conserved first and last residue. A D gene is named only where the DNA matches it firmly. The size field is filled for only some rows; it gives once, few, many or a size class.

CDR3aa: CASSDLYEQYF
CDR3nt: TGTGCCAGCAGTGACTTGTACGAGCAGTACTTC
v_gene: TRBV6-1
abundance: -
j_gene: TRBJ2-7
d_gene: -

CDR3aa: CASSPRPVSSGNTIYF
CDR3nt: TGTGCCAGCTCACCTCGTCCAGTGAGCTCTGGAAACACCATATATTTT
v_gene: TRBV18
abundance: -
j_gene: TRBJ1-3
d_gene: -

CDR3aa: CASSERGRFSYNEQFF
CDR3nt: TGTGCCAGCAGTGAGAGGGGACGGTTCTCCTACAATGAGCAGTTCTTC
v_gene: TRBV6-1
abundance: -
j_gene: TRBJ2-1
d_gene: -

CDR3aa: CASSLGLNTGELFF
CDR3nt: TGTGCCAGCAGTCTGGGGCTGAACACCGGGGAGCTGTTTTTT
v_gene: TRBV6-1
abundance: few
j_gene: TRBJ2-2
d_gene: -

CDR3aa: CASPDLMNTEAFF
CDR3nt: TGTGCCAGCCCGGACCTTATGAACACTGAAGCTTTCTTT
v_gene: TRBV6-1
abundance: -
j_gene: TRBJ1-1
d_gene: -

CDR3aa: CASRGTLGTRNTEAFF
CDR3nt: TGTGCCAGCAGGGGGACGCTTGGAACAAGGAACACTGAAGCTTTCTTT
v_gene: TRBV5-4
abundance: -
j_gene: TRBJ1-1
d_gene: -

CDR3aa: CASSLGRSGRATSQETQYF
CDR3nt: TGTGCCAGCAGCTTAGGTCGTAGCGGGAGGGCCACGAGCCAAGAGACCCAGTACTTC
v_gene: TRBV11-2
abundance: -
j_gene: TRBJ2-5
d_gene: TRBD2

CDR3aa: CASSLGVNYGYTF
CDR3nt: TGTGCCAGCAGTTTGGGAGTTAACTATGGCTACACCTTC
v_gene: TRBV6-1
abundance: few
j_gene: TRBJ1-2
d_gene: -

CDR3aa: CASSYPQETQYF
CDR3nt: TGTGCCAGCAGTTACCCACAAGAGACCCAGTACTTC
v_gene: TRBV6-5
abundance: -
j_gene: TRBJ2-5
d_gene: -

CDR3aa: CASSREGDEQFF
CDR3nt: TGCGCCAGCAGCCGTGAGGGGGATGAGCAGTTCTTC
v_gene: TRBV5-1
abundance: -
j_gene: TRBJ2-1
d_gene: -

CDR3aa: CASSLAGGGTKNIQYF
CDR3nt: TGTGCCAGCAGTTTAGCGGGAGGGGGAACCAAAAACATTCAGTACTTC
v_gene: TRBV28
abundance: -
j_gene: TRBJ2-4
d_gene: TRBD2

CDR3aa: CAINNAGTVTYF
CDR3nt: TGTGCCATCAATAATGCCGGGACAGTAACGTATTTT
v_gene: TRBV10-3
abundance: -
j_gene: TRBJ2-3
d_gene: TRBD1

CDR3aa: CAWSLASGRGETQYF
CDR3nt: TGTGCCTGGAGTCTGGCTAGCGGGAGGGGAGAGACCCAGTACTTC
v_gene: TRBV30
abundance: -
j_gene: TRBJ2-5
d_gene: TRBD2

CDR3aa: CASSKYLRLAAYEQYF
CDR3nt: TGTGCCAGCAGCAAATATCTCCGACTAGCTGCCTACGAGCAGTACTTC
v_gene: TRBV21-1
abundance: -
j_gene: TRBJ2-7
d_gene: -

CDR3aa: CAIRSRTSGDNEQFF
CDR3nt: TGTGCCATCAGATCACGGACTAGCGGCGACAATGAGCAGTTCTTC
v_gene: TRBV10-3
abundance: -
j_gene: TRBJ2-1
d_gene: TRBD2

CDR3aa: CASSRSGLAFVSQYF
CDR3nt: TGTGCCAGCAGCCGTTCCGGACTAGCTTTTGTGAGCCAGTACTTC
v_gene: TRBV14
abundance: -
j_gene: TRBJ2-5
d_gene: TRBD2

CDR3aa: CASSLGRTVNEKLFF
CDR3nt: TGTGCCAGCAGTTTGGGGAGGACCGTAAATGAAAAACTGTTTTTT
v_gene: TRBV28
abundance: -
j_gene: TRBJ1-4
d_gene: -

CDR3aa: CASSSDSSYEQYF
CDR3nt: TGTGCCAGCAGCTCGGACAGCTCCTACGAGCAGTACTTC
v_gene: TRBV5-4
abundance: -
j_gene: TRBJ2-7
d_gene: -